This T cell receptor beta chain was sequenced during a study of cytomegalovirus exposure and HLA in healthy donors. V lost 5 bases and J 1 base, leaving 8 bases between the germline ends. This CDR3 is built from 13 residues. The germline gives CDR1 LNHDA, CDR2 SQIVND (reference sequence). Both 60 Vbeta primers and 13 Jbeta primers went into the PCR. Libraries were prepared by immunoSEQ multiplex PCR; TCRdb keeps only in-frame clonotypes and omits some of them. Altogether about 160,000 clones are present, 82% being singletons, with the ten largest covering roughly 1.6%. The rearrangement links TRBV19 to TRBJ2-5; D uncertain. What was sequenced was PBMCs. The receptor was isolated from a girl aged 10-17 years in good health and CMV-seropositive. CDR3 sequence reads: CASSFDFQETQYF. CDR3 nucleotides: TGTGCCAGTAGTTTCGACTTCCAAGAGACCCAGTACTTC.